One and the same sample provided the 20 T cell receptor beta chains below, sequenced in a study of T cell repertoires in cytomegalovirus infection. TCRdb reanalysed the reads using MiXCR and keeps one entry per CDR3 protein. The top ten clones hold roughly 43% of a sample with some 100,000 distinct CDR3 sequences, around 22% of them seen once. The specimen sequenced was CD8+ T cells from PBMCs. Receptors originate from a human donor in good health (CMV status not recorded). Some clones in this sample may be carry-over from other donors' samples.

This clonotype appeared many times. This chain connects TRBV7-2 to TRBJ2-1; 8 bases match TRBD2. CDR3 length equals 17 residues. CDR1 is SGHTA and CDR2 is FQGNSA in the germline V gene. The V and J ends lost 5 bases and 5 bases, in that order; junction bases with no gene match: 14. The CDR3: CASSPKARSGVNNEQFF. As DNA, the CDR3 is TGTGCCAGCAGCCCCAAGGCGCGTAGCGGGGTTAACAATGAGCAGTTCTTC.

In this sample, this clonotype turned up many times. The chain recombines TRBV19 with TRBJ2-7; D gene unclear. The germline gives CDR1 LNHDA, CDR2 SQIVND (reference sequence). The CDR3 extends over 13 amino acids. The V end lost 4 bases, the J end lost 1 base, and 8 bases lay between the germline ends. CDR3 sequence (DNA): TGTGCCAGTAGTACCTCAATATCCTACGAGCAGTACTTC. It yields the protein CASSTSISYEQYF. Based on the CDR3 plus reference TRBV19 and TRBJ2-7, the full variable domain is DGGITQSPKYLFRKEGQNVTLSCEQNLNHDAMYWYRQDPGQGLRLIYYSQIVNDFQKGDIAEGYSVSREKKESFPLTVTSAQKNPTAFYLCASSTSISYEQYFGPGTRLTVT.

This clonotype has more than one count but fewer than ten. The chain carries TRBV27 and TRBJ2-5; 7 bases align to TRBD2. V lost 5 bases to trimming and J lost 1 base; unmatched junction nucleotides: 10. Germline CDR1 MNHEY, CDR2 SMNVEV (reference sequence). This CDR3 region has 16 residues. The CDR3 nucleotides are TGTGCCAGCAGTCCCAGACTAGCTACCAGCCAAGAGACCCAGTACTTC. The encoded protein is CASSPRLATSQETQYF.

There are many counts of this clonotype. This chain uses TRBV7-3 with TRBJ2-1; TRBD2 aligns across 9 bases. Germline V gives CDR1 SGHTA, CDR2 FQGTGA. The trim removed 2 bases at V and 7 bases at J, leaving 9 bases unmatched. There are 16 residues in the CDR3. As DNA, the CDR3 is TGTGCCAGCAGCTTATTAGCGACTAGCGGCTATAATGAGCAGTTCTTC. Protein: CASSLLATSGYNEQFF. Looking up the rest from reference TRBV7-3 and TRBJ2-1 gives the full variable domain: GAGVSQTPSNKVTEKGKYVELRCDPISGHTALYWYRQSLGQGPEFLIYFQGTGAADDSGLPNDRFFAVRPEGSVSTLKIQRTERGDSAVYLCASSLLATSGYNEQFFGPGTRLTVL.

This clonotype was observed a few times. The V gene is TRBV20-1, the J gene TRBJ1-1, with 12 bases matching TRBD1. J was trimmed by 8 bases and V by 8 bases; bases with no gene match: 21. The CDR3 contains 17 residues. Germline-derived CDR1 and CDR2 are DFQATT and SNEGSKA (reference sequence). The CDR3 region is CSLTLRPGQGALAEAFF. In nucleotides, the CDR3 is TGCAGTCTAACGTTGCGGCCGGGACAGGGGGCTTTAGCCGAAGCTTTCTTT.

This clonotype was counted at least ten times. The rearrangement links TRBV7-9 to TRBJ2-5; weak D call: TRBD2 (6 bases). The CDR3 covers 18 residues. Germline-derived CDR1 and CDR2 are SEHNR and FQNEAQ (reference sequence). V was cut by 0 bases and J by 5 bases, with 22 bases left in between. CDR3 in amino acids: CASSLAAWTEGRSETQYF. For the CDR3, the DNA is TGTGCCAGCAGCTTAGCTGCTTGGACGGAGGGTAGGTCGGAGACCCAGTACTTC.

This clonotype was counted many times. Here the CDR3 reads CASSALTSGGHTGELFF. The CDR3 DNA reads as TGTGCCAGCAGTGCCCTGACTAGCGGGGGACACACCGGGGAGCTGTTTTTT. This chain joins TRBV2 and TRBJ2-2; 12 bases are a match to TRBD2. This CDR3 is built from 17 residues. From germline, CDR1 is SNHLY and CDR2 FYNNEI. The V gene end was trimmed by 4 bases and the J gene end by 3 bases; junction bases not matched to a gene: 6.

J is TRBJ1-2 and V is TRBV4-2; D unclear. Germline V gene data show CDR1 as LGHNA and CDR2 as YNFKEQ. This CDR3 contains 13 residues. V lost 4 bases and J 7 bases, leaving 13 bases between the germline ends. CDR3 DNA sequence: TGTGCCAGCAGCCGCAGCTGGCGCCCTGGCTACACCTTC. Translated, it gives CASSRSWRPGYTF.

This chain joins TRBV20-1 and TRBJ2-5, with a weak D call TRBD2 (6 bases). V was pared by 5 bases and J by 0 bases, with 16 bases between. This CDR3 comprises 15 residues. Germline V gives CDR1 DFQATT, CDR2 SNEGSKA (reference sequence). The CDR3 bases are TGCAGTGCTTCTGACCGGGACTCCGACCAAGAGACCCAGTACTTC. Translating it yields CSASDRDSDQETQYF.

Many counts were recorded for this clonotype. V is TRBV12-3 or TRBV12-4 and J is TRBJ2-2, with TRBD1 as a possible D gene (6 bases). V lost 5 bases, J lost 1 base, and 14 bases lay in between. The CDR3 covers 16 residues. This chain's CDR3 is CASSRPGRGNTGELFF. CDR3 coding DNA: TGTGCCAGCAGTCGCCCCGGCAGGGGGAACACCGGGGAGCTGTTTTTT.

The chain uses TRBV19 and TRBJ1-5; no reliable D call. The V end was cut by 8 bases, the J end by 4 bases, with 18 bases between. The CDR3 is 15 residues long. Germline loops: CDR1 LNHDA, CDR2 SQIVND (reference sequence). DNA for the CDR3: TGTGCCAGTGAATTAGAGTTTCTACAAAATCAGCCCCAGCATTTT. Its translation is CASELEFLQNQPQHF.

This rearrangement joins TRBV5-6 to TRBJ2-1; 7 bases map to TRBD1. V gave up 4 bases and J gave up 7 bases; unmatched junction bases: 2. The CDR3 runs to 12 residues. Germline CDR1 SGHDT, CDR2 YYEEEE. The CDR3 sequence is CASSVTGNEQFF. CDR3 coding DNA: TGTGCCAGCAGCGTGACAGGGAATGAGCAGTTCTTC.

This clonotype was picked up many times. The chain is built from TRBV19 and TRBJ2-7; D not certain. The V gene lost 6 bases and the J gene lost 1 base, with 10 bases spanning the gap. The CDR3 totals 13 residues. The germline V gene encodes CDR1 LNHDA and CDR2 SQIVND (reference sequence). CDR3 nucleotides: TGTGCCAGTAGCCCTGGAGTTTCCTACGAGCAGTACTTC. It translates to CASSPGVSYEQYF.

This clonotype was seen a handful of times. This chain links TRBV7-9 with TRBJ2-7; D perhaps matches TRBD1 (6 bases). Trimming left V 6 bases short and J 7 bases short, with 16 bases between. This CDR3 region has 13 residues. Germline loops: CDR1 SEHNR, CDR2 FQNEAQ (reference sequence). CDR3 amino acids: CASRPAERGEQYF. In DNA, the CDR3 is TGTGCCAGCAGACCCGCGGAGAGGGGGGAGCAGTACTTC.

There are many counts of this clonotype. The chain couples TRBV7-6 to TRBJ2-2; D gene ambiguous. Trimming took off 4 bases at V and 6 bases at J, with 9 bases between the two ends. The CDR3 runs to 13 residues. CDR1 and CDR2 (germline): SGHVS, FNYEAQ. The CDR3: CASSSDLAGELFF. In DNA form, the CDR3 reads TGTGCCAGCAGCTCGGATCTGGCCGGGGAGCTGTTTTTT.

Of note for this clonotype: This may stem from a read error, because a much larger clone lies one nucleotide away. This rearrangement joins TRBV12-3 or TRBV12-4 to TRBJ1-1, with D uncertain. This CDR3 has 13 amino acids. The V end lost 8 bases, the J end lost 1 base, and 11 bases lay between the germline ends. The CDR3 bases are TGTGCCAGCGGGCTACAAAGGAACACTGAAGCTTTCTTT. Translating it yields CASGLQRNTEAFF.

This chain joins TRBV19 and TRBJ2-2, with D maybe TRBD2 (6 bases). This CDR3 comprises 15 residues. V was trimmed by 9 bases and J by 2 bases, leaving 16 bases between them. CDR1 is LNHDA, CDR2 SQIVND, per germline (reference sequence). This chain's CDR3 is CASSYGGDNTGELFF. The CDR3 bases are TGTGCCAGCAGTTACGGGGGTGATAACACCGGGGAGCTGTTTTTT.

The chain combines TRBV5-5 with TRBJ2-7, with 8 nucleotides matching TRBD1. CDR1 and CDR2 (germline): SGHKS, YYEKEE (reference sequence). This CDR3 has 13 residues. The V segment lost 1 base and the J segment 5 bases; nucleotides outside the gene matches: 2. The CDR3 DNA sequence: TGTGCCAGCAGCTTGATGACAGGGGACGAGCAGTACTTC. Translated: CASSLMTGDEQYF.

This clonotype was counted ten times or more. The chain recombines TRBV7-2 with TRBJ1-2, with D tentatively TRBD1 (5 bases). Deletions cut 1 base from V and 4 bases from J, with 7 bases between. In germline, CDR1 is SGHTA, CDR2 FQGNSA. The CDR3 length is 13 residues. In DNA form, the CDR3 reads TGTGCCAGCAGCTTAGGGGACCTCTATGGCTACACCTTC. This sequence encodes CASSLGDLYGYTF.

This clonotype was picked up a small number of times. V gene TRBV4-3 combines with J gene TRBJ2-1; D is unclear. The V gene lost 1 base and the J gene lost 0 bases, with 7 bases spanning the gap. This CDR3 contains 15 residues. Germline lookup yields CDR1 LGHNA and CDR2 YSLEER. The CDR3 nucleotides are TGCGCCAGCAGCCAAGCTAAGAGCTCCTACAATGAGCAGTTCTTC. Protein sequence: CASSQAKSSYNEQFF.